This TCR beta chain was captured in a study of regulatory dendritic cells for organ transplantation (dated by TCRdb to 2017 to 2019). As for the study more broadly: Regulatory dendritic cells were generated from monocytes cultured with vitamin D3 on days 0 and 4 and IL-10 on day 4. Sorted naive and memory CD4+ and CD8+ T cells had their TCRbeta repertoires sequenced both before and after allostimulation with either regulatory or mature dendritic cells. On day 6, LPS was added to the DC cultures so that the response of the DCs to a potent maturation-inducing agent could be evaluated. Here is what the overall study found, with its caveats: Allostimulation expanded memory CD8+ clones in both subjects, but regulatory dendritic cells appeared to induce more limited expansion than mature dendritic cells. Only a couple of subjects were sequenced, and considerable between-individual heterogeneity in the alloreactive memory CD8+ T cell pool was noted by the authors. Highly diverse repertoires were observed in naive CD4+ and CD8+ T cells, whereas lower diversity was observed in memory cells, and the most oligoclonal repertoires were found in memory CD8+ cells. Of the resting subsets, memory CD8+ T cells had the largest number of alloreactive TCR clonotypes.

A multiplexed two-step PCR with Vbeta-specific forward primers and Jbeta-specific reverse primers was used to amplify the TCRbeta CDR3 regions. Through the immunoSEQ service, TCRbeta libraries were sequenced on an Illumina instrument. The authors' analysis ran thus. V, D and J genes were assigned using IMGT annotation, and counts were corrected for multiplex PCR bias using synthetic CDR3 analogues. Repertoire clonality was computed in the immunoSEQ Analyzer as one minus normalized Shannon entropy. Fisher's exact test with Benjamini-Hochberg false discovery rate control was used to define clonal expansion, with two-tailed P<0.01. Imported from immuneACCESS, the table was reduced by TCRdb to in-frame sequences with V and J called. These copies leave out some clones; in studies compared against another copy, an unresolved V gene accounts for under half, and the cause of the remainder is not known. The D gene and trimming were derived from the DNA, and the V and J assignments and clone size from that table. A total of 20,000 to 25,000 clones appear in this sample, 70% to 90% of them only once. Together, the top ten hold 0.68% of the sample.

Sorted T cell subsets were CFSE-labeled and co-cultured for 5 days with allogeneic regulatory or mature dendritic cells at a 1:10 DC:T ratio. FACS was used to sort CD4+ or CD8+ cells into naive T cells, defined as CD45RA+, and memory T cells, defined as CD45RO+. Two healthy control subjects provided the T cells used for TCR sequencing. The Qiagen DNeasy Blood & Tissue Kit was used to extract genomic DNA. Trimming costs V 5 bases and J 9 bases, and their ends lie 14 bases apart. Looking up the germline V gene yields CDR1 SGHTA and CDR2 FQGTGA. The CDR3 numbers 13 residues from cysteine through phenylalanine. Only the CDR3 part of the read is kept: 39 bases, read in frame from the first base. Regarding this clone: Its target antigen remains unknown. No much larger clone exists at a distance of one base, and base qualities are not known.

The material sequenced was naive CD4+ T cells from blood cultured with regulatory dendritic cells. Per the publication, the cell subset or site label means: CD45RA+ naive T cells. The receptor's source is a human donor in good health. The chain is assembled from TRBV7-3 and TRBJ2-1; a tentative D match to TRBD2 spans 6 bases. At the DNA level, the sequence is TGTGCCAGCAGCACGGACTATTCGGGTGAGCAGTTCTTC. Translated, this gives CASSTDYSGEQFF.